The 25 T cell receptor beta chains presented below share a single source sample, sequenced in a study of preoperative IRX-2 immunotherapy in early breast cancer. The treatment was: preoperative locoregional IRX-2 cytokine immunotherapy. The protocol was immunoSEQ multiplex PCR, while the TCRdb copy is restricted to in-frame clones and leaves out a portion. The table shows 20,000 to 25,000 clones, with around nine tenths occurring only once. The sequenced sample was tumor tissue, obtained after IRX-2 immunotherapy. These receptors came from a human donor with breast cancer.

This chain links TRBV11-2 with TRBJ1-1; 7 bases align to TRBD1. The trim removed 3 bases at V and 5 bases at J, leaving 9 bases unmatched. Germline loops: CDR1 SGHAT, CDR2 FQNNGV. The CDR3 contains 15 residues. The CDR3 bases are TGTGCCAGCAGCTTTACCGGGACAGTGGGAACTGAAGCTTTCTTT. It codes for CASSFTGTVGTEAFF.

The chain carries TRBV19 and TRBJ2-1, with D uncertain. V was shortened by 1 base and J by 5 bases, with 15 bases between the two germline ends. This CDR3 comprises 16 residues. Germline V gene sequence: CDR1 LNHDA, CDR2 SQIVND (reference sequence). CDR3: CASSIGEASGNNEQFF. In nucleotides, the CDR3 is TGTGCCAGTAGTATAGGAGAGGCTAGTGGTAACAATGAGCAGTTCTTC.

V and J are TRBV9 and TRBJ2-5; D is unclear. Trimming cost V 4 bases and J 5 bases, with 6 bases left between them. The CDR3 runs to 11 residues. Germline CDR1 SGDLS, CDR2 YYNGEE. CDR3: CASSSGETQYF. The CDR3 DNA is TGTGCCAGCAGCTCCGGGGAGACCCAGTACTTC.

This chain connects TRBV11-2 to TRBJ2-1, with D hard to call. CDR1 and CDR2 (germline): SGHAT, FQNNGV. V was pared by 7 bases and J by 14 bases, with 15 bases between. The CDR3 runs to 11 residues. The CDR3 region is CASTSGSGEFF. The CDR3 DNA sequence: TGTGCCAGCACCTCGGGCTCCGGTGAGTTCTTC.

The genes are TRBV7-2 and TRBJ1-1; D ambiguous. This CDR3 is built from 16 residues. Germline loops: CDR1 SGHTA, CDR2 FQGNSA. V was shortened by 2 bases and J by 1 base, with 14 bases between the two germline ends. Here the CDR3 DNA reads TGTGCCAGCAGCTTAAAGTTAACCGCGAAGAACACTGAAGCTTTCTTT. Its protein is CASSLKLTAKNTEAFF.

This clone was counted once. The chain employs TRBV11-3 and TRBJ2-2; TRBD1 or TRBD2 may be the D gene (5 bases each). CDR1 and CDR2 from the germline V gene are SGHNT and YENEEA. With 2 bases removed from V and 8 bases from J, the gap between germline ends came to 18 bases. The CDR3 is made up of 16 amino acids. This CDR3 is CASSLPSGAARGELFF. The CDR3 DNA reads TGTGCCAGCAGCTTACCATCCGGGGCAGCTAGGGGGGAGCTGTTTTTT.

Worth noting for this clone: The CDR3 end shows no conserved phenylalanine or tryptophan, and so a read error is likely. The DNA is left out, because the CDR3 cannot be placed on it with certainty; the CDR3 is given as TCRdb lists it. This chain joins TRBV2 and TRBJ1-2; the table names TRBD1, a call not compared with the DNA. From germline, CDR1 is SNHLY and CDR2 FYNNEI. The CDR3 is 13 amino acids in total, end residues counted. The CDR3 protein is CASSTTGTAEFTV.

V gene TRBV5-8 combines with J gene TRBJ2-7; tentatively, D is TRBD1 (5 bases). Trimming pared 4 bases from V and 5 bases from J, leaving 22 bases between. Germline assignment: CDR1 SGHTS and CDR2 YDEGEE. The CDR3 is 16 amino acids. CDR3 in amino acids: CASSPTFRGIGNEQYV. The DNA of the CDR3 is TGTGCCAGCAGCCCCACTTTTAGGGGAATAGGGAACGAGCAGTACGTC.

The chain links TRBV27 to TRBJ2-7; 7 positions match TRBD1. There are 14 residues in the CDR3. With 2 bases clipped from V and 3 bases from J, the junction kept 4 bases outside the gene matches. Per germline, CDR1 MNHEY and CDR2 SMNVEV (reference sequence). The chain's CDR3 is CASSLKQGNYEQYF. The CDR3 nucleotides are TGTGCCAGCAGTTTAAAACAGGGGAACTACGAGCAGTACTTC.

This CDR3 reads CASRRTVTNEKLFF. In DNA form, the CDR3 reads TGTGCCAGCAGACGGACAGTTACTAATGAAAAACTGTTTTTT. The genes are TRBV2 and TRBJ1-4, with D perhaps matching TRBD1 (6 bases). In germline, CDR1 is SNHLY, CDR2 FYNNEI. This CDR3 is 14 amino acids long. The V gene lost 6 bases and the J gene lost 2 bases, with 10 bases spanning the gap.

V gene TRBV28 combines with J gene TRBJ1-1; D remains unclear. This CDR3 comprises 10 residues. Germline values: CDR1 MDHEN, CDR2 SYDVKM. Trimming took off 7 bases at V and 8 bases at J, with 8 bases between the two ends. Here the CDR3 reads CASTRDEAFF. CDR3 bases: TGTGCCAGCACCCGTGACGAAGCTTTCTTT.

The CDR3 region has the DNA TGCGCCAGCAGATCGACAGGGGACACTGAAGCTTTCTTT. Translated, it gives CASRSTGDTEAFF. This chain connects TRBV10-1 to TRBJ1-1, with 8 bases that match TRBD1. Germline assignment: CDR1 WNHNN and CDR2 SYGVQD (reference sequence). The CDR3 covers 13 residues. With 6 bases clipped from V and 3 bases from J, the junction kept 3 bases outside the gene matches.

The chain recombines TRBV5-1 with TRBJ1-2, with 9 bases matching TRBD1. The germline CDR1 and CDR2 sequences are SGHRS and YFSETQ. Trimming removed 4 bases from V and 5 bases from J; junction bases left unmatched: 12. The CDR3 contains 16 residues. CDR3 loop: CASSEGQGIPKYGYTF. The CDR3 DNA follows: TGCGCCAGCAGCGAGGGACAGGGCATTCCCAAGTATGGCTACACCTTC.

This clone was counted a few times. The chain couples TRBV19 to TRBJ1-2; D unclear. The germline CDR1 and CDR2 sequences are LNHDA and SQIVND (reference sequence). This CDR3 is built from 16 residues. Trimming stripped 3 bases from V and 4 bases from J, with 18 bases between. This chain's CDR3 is CASSMSHDSSTYGYTF. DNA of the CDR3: TGTGCCAGTAGTATGTCTCACGACTCATCGACCTATGGCTACACCTTC. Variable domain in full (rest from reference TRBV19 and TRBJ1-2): DGGITQSPKYLFRKEGQNVTLSCEQNLNHDAMYWYRQDPGQGLRLIYYSQIVNDFQKGDIAEGYSVSREKKESFPLTVTSAQKNPTAFYLCASSMSHDSSTYGYTFGSGTRLTVV.

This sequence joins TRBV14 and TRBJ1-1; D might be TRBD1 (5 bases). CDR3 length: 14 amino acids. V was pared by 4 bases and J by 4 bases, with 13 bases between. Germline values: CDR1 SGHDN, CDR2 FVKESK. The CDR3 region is CASSRDRFSTEAFF. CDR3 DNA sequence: TGTGCCAGCAGCCGAGACAGATTTAGCACTGAAGCTTTCTTT.

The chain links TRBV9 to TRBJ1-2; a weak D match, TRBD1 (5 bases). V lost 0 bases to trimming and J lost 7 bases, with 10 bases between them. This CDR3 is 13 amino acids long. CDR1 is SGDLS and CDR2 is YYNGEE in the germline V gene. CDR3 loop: CASSVGGGSGYTF. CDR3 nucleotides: TGTGCCAGCAGCGTAGGGGGGGGGTCTGGCTACACCTTC.

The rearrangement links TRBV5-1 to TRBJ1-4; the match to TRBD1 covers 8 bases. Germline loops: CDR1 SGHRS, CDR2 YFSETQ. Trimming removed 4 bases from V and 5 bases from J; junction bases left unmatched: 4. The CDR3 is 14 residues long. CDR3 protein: CASSPRTGNEKLFF. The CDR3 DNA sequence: TGCGCCAGCAGCCCCCGGACAGGGAATGAAAAACTGTTTTTT.

The chain's CDR3 is CASSLVTGAYNEQFF. The CDR3 nucleotides read TGTGCCAGCAGCTTAGTTACAGGGGCCTACAATGAGCAGTTCTTC. This chain uses TRBV7-7 with TRBJ2-1; 7 bases line up with TRBD1. V gave up 1 base and J gave up 2 bases; unmatched junction bases: 2. The CDR3 is 15 residues long. CDR1 is SSHAT and CDR2 is FNYEAQ in the germline V gene (reference sequence).

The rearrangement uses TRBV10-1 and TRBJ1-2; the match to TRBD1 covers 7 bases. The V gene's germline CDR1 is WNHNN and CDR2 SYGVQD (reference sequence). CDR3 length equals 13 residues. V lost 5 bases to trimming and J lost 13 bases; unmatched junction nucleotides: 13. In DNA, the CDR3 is TGCGCCAGCAGTCCGTCCTTAGGACAGGCGGGCACCTTC. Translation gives CASSPSLGQAGTF.

The CDR3 DNA reads as TGTGCCAGCAGCTTAAACGGACAGTATGGCTACACCTTC. It codes for CASSLNGQYGYTF. This rearrangement joins TRBV7-2 to TRBJ1-2, with a weak D call TRBD1 (6 bases). Germline loops: CDR1 SGHTA, CDR2 FQGNSA. The CDR3 covers 13 residues. V lost 2 bases and J lost 5, with 9 bases in between.

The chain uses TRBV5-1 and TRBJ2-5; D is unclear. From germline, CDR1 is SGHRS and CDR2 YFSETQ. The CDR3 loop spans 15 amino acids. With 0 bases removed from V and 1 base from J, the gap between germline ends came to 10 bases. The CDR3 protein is CASSLDLGFQETQYF. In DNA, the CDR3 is TGCGCCAGCAGCTTGGATTTAGGGTTCCAAGAGACCCAGTACTTC.

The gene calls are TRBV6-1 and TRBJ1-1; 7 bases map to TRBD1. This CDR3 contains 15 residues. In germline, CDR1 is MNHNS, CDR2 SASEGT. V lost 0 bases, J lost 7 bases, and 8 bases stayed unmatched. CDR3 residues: CASSEALQGGFEAFF. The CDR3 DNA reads TGTGCCAGCAGTGAAGCGCTTCAGGGGGGTTTTGAAGCTTTCTTT.

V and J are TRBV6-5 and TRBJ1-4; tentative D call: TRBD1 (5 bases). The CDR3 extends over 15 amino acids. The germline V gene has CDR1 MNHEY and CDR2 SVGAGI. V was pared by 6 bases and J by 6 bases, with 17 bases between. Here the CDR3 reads CASRPGGGVYEKLFF. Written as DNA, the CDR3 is TGTGCCAGCAGGCCCGGAGGAGGGGTATATGAAAAACTGTTTTTT.

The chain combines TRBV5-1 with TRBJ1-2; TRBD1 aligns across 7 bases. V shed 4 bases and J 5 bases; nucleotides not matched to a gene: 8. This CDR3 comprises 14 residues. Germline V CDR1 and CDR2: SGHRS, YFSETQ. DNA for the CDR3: TGCGCCAGCAGCAGCGGGACAGTGGGGTATGGCTACACCTTC. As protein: CASSSGTVGYGYTF. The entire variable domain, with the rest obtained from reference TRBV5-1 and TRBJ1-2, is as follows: KAGVTQTPRYLIKTRGQQVTLSCSPISGHRSVSWYQQTPGQGLQFLFEYFSETQRNKGNFPGRFSGRQFSNSRSEMNVSTLELGDSALYLCASSSGTVGYGYTFGSGTRLTVV.

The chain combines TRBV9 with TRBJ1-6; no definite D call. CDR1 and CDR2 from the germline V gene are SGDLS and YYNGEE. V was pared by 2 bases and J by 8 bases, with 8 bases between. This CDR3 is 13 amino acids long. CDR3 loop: CASSVREDSPLHF. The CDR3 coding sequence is TGTGCCAGCAGCGTTAGGGAGGATTCACCCCTCCACTTT.